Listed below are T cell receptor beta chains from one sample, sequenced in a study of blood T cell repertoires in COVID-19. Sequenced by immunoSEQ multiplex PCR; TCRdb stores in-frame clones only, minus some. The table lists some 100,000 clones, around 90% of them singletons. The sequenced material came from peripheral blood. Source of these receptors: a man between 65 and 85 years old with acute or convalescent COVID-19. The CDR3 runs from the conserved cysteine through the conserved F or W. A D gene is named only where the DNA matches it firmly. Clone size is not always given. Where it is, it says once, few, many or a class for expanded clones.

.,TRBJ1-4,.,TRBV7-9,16,CASSPGRGAANEKLFF,TGTGCCAGCAGCCCCGGGAGGGGGGCGGCTAATGAAAAACTGTTTTTT
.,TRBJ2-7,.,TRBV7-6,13,CASSLAGLSEQYF,TGTGCCAGCAGCTTAGCGGGGCTGTCCGAGCAGTACTTC
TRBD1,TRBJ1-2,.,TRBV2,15,CASNKDRQMPYGYTF,TGTGCCAGCAACAAGGACAGGCAAATGCCTTATGGCTACACCTTC
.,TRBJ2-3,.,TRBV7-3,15,CASSLGLGGTDTQYF,TGTGCCAGCAGCTTGGGACTTGGGGGCACAGATACGCAGTATTTT
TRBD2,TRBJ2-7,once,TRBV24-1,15,CATSDLAGGPYEQYF,TGTGCCACCAGTGATCTAGCGGGAGGGCCCTACGAGCAGTACTTC
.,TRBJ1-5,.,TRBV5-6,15,CASSPRTDSNQPQHF,TGTGCCAGCAGCCCCAGGACAGATAGCAATCAGCCCCAGCATTTT
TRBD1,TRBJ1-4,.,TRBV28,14,CASSHRGVNEKLFF,TGTGCCAGCAGTCACAGGGGGGTTAATGAAAAACTGTTTTTT
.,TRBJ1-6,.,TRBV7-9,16,CASSYTTDRRGSPLHF,TGTGCCAGCAGCTATACAACAGACAGGCGAGGTTCACCCCTCCACTTT
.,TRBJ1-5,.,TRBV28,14,CASSLADENQPQHF,TGTGCCAGCAGTTTAGCAGATGAAAATCAGCCCCAGCATTTT
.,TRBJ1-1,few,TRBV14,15,CASSQLTGVNTEAFF,TGTGCCAGCAGCCAGTTAACGGGTGTGAACACTGAAGCTTTCTTT
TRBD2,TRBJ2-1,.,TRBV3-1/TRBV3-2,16,CASSQVMTSGSNEQFF,TGTGCCAGCAGCCAAGTTATGACTAGCGGGAGCAACGAGCAGTTCTTC
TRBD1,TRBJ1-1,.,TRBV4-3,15,CASSHVRGRRAEAFF,TGCGCCAGCAGCCATGTCAGGGGGCGGAGAGCTGAAGCTTTCTTT
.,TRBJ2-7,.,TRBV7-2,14,CASSPRGLRKEQYF,TGTGCCAGCAGCCCCCGCGGACTACGAAAGGAGCAGTACTTC
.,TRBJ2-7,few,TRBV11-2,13,CASSRTKFYEQYF,TGTGCCAGCAGCCGGACTAAATTCTACGAGCAGTACTTC
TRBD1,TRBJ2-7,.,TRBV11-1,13,CASSWDSPYEQYF,TGTGCCAGCAGCTGGGACAGTCCCTACGAGCAGTACTTC
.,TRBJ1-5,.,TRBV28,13,CASTLTGNQPQHF,TGTGCCAGCACCCTAACAGGGAATCAGCCCCAGCATTTT
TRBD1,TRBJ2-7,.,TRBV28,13,CASRGGQGYEQYF,TGTGCCAGCAGGGGAGGACAGGGCTACGAGCAGTACTTC
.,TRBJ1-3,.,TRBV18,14,CASSPSHGRNTIYF,TGTGCCAGCTCACCATCGCACGGTAGAAACACCATATATTTT
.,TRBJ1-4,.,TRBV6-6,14,CASMIGGSNEKLFF,TGTGCCAGCATGATTGGGGGGTCGAATGAAAAACTGTTTTTT
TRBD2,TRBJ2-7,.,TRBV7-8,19,CASSLGSGSSLTTTYEQYF,TGTGCCAGCAGCTTAGGTAGCGGGAGTTCCCTCACTACAACCTACGAGCAGTACTTC
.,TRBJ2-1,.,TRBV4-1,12,CASRSRGNEQFF,TGCGCCAGCAGATCCCGGGGGAATGAGCAGTTCTTC
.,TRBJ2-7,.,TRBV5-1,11,CASSRNYEQYF,TGCGCCAGCAGCCGTAACTACGAGCAGTACTTC
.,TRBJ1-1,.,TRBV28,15,CATDGGAALNTEAFF,TGTGCCACGGATGGGGGGGCAGCACTGAACACTGAAGCTTTCTTT
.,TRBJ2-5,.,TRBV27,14,CASSLLGHQETQYF,TGTGCCAGCAGTTTACTAGGTCACCAAGAGACCCAGTACTTC
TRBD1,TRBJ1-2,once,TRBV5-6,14,CASSSRDRAYGYTF,TGTGCCAGCAGCTCCCGGGACAGGGCCTATGGCTACACCTTC